The next 15 T cell receptor beta chains were all read from a single sample in a study of CD8 T cells in Susac syndrome. Reverse transcription of about 0.5 to 1 ug RNA used random hexamers. A single record per CDR3 protein comes from TCRdb applying MiXCR to the immunoSEQ multiplex PCR reads. In the table there are 110,000 or so distinct CDR3 sequences, less than 95% of which are singletons. Source material: CD8+ T cells from PBMCs. All receptors derive from a human donor in good health.

The CDR3 nucleotides are TGCAGTGCTAGATTGTGGGGCAGGGTGGGCACTGAAGCTTTCTTT. Its translation is CSARLWGRVGTEAFF. The rearrangement joins TRBV20-1 to TRBJ1-1, with D maybe TRBD1 (5 bases). V lost 2 bases and J 4 bases, leaving 17 bases between the germline ends. The CDR3 length is 15 residues. Germline CDR1 DFQATT, CDR2 SNEGSKA (reference sequence).

This chain uses TRBV18 with TRBJ2-1; possibly TRBD1 for D (6 bases). Trimming took 2 bases from V and 4 from J, leaving 12 bases between them. Germline V CDR1 and CDR2: KGHSH, LQKENI. The CDR3 runs to 15 residues. The CDR3 here is CASSPTGQIYNEQFF. The CDR3 DNA is TGTGCCAGCTCACCAACAGGACAGATATACAATGAGCAGTTCTTC.

The chain combines TRBV6-2 or TRBV6-3 with TRBJ2-1; 8 nucleotides line up with TRBD2. This CDR3 spans 15 amino acids. The V segment lost 5 bases and the J segment 4 bases; nucleotides outside the gene matches: 7. Germline CDR1 is MNHEY and CDR2 is SVGEGT. As DNA, the CDR3 is TGTGCCAGCAGTATTCAAGCGGGAGTGTACAATGAGCAGTTCTTC. Translated: CASSIQAGVYNEQFF.

This clonotype was counted only a few times. The DNA of the CDR3 is TGCAGTGCTAGAGATTTGATAGCGGTGGAGGAGCAGTACTTC. Its translation: CSARDLIAVEEQYF. This rearrangement joins TRBV20-1 to TRBJ2-7; D is perhaps TRBD2 (6 bases). CDR1 is DFQATT, CDR2 SNEGSKA, per germline (reference sequence). Trimming took off 0 bases at V and 7 bases at J, with 16 bases between the two ends. The CDR3 has 14 residues.

This clonotype showed up just once. The chain links TRBV7-2 to TRBJ2-2; no clear D gene. Germline V gives CDR1 SGHTA, CDR2 FQGNSA. CDR3 length: 14 amino acids. The V end was cut by 5 bases, the J end by 7 bases, with 14 bases between. The CDR3 nucleotides read TGTGCCAGCAGCCCCAATACTGCCCTCGGGGAGCTGTTTTTT. Residues: CASSPNTALGELFF. Full variable domain (remainder filled in from reference TRBV7-2 and TRBJ2-2): GAGVSQSPSNKVTEKGKDVELRCDPISGHTALYWYRQSLGQGLEFLIYFQGNSAPDKSGLPSDRFSAERTGGSVSTLTIQRTQQEDSAVYLCASSPNTALGELFFGEGSRLTVL.

As DNA, the CDR3 is TGTGCCACTAGCGGACCCTACAATGAGCAGTTCTTC. It translates to CATSGPYNEQFF. This chain uses TRBV10-3 with TRBJ2-1, with 7 nucleotides matching TRBD2. CDR3 size: 12 residues. Looked up from germline, CDR1 is ENHRY and CDR2 is SYGVKD. V gave up 10 bases and J gave up 2 bases; unmatched junction bases: 2.

The chain is built from TRBV7-2 and TRBJ1-2; the D gene is possibly TRBD1 (6 bases). CDR3 size: 15 residues. CDR1 and CDR2 (germline): SGHTA, FQGNSA. The germline V and J ends were trimmed by 5 bases and 8 bases, with 21 bases remaining between them. CDR3 protein: CASSERGGAAGGYTF. In DNA, the CDR3 is TGTGCCAGCAGCGAGCGGGGGGGGGCAGCCGGGGGCTACACCTTC.

The rearrangement links TRBV5-1 to TRBJ2-7; no firm D call. The CDR3 has 14 residues. The germline CDR1 and CDR2 sequences are SGHRS and YFSETQ. V was clipped by 1 base and J by 0 bases, with 8 bases between them. CDR3 bases: TGCGCCAGCAGCTTGAATCCCTTCTCCTACGAGCAGTACTTC. This translates into CASSLNPFSYEQYF.

The CDR3, as DNA: TGTGCCAGTACTCCCCGTGACAGGGGCGGCGAGCAGTACTTC. Residues: CASTPRDRGGEQYF. The chain has TRBV19 and TRBJ2-7, with 8 positions matching TRBD1. The CDR3 contains 14 residues. With V trimmed by 7 bases and J by 6 bases, 11 bases remained unmatched. Germline-derived CDR1 and CDR2 are LNHDA and SQIVND (reference sequence).

The sample holds a few counts of this clonotype. One end of the junction fails to match germline, which may point to a read error. This chain joins TRBV30 and TRBJ2-7; TRBD2 is a possible D gene (5 bases). Germline V CDR1 and CDR2: GTSNPN, SVGIG (reference sequence). The CDR3 runs 13 residues. The CDR3 DNA sequence: TGTGCCTGGAGCGGCCAGGACTGGTACGAGCAGTATTTC. Translating it yields CAWSGQDWYEQYF.

This chain links TRBV30 with TRBJ2-5; 10 bases align to TRBD2. The CDR3 has 17 residues. CDR1 is GTSNPN, CDR2 SVGIG, per germline (reference sequence). V shed 1 base, J shed 2 bases, and the junction held 10 bases outside the gene matches. The CDR3 DNA reads as TGTGCCTGGAGTGGGCTAGCGGGAGTAAATGGGCAAGAGACCCAGTACTTC. Its translation: CAWSGLAGVNGQETQYF.

This sequence joins TRBV7-2 and TRBJ2-1; TRBD1 matches at 9 bases. The CDR3 length is 15 residues. CDR1 is SGHTA, CDR2 FQGNSA, per germline. J gave up 9 bases and V 4 bases, and 10 bases lay outside the gene matches. In DNA form, the CDR3 reads TGTGCCAGCAGCTCTCCGGACAGGGGAAGTTTTGAGCAGTTCTTC. It encodes CASSSPDRGSFEQFF.

V gene TRBV6-2 or TRBV6-3 combines with J gene TRBJ1-6; D not certain. V lost 2 bases and J 5 bases, leaving 7 bases between the germline ends. Germline values: CDR1 MNHEY, CDR2 SVGEGT. CDR3 length equals 14 residues. CDR3 DNA sequence: TGTGCCAGCAGTTACCGCCAGAATAATTCACCCCTCCACTTT. Its translation: CASSYRQNNSPLHF.

The V gene is TRBV13, the J gene TRBJ2-1, with D uncertain. CDR1 and CDR2 from the germline V gene are PRHDT and FYEKMQ (reference sequence). The germline V and J ends were trimmed by 5 bases and 9 bases, with 11 bases remaining between them. There are 12 residues in the CDR3. CDR3 amino acids: CASSARVREQFF. CDR3 DNA: TGTGCCAGCAGCGCGAGAGTTCGTGAGCAGTTCTTC.

V is TRBV20-1 and J is TRBJ1-1; D ambiguous. Trimming removed 3 bases from V and 1 base from J, with 12 bases in between. The CDR3 spans 14 residues. Per the germline V gene, CDR1 is DFQATT and CDR2 is SNEGSKA (reference sequence). The CDR3 DNA reads TGCAGTGCTAGCCTGGCAACAGCGAACACTGAAGCTTTCTTT. Encoded protein: CSASLATANTEAFF.